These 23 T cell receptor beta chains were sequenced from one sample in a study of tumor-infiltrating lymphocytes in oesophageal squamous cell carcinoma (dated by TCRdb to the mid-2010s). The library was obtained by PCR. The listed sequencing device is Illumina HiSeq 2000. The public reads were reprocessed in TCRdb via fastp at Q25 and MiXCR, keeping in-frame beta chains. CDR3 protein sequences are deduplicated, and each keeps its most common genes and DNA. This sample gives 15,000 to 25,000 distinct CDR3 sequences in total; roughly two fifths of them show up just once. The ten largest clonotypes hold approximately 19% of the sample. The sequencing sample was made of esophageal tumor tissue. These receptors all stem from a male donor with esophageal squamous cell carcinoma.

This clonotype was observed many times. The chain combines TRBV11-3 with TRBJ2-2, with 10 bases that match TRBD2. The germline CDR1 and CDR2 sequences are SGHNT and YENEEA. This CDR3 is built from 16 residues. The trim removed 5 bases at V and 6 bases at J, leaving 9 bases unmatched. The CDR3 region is CASSPGLATTPGELFF. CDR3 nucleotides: TGTGCCAGCAGCCCGGGACTAGCGACTACACCCGGGGAGCTGTTTTTT. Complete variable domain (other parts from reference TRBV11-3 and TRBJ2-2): EAGVVQSPRYKIIEKKQPVAFWCNPISGHNTLYWYLQNLGQGPELLIRYENEEAVDDSQLPKDRFSAERLKGVDSTLKIQPAELGDSAVYLCASSPGLATTPGELFFGEGSRLTVL.

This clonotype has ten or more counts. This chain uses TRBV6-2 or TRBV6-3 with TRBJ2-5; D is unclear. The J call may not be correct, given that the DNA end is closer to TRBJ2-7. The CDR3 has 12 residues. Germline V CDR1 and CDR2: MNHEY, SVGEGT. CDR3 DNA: TGTGCCAGCAGGTCCGGGTTCTACGAGCAGTACTTC. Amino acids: CASRSGFYEQYF.

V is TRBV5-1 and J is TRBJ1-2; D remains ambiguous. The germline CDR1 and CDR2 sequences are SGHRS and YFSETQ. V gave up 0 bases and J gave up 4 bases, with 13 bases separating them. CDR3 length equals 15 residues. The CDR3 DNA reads TGCGCCAGCAGCTTGGAAAAGGGAGAACTCTATGGCTACACCTTC. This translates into CASSLEKGELYGYTF.

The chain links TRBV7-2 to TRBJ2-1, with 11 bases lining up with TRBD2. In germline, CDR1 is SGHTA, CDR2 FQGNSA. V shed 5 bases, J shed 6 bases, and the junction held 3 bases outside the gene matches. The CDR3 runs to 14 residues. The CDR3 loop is CASSLGTSGNEQFF. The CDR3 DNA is TGTGCCAGCAGCCTGGGGACTAGCGGCAATGAGCAGTTCTTC.

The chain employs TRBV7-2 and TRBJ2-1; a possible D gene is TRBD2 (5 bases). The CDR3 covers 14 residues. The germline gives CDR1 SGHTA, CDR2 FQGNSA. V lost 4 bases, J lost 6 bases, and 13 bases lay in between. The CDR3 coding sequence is TGTGCCAGCAGCTCTAAACTAGTGAGCAATGAGCAGTTCTTC. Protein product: CASSSKLVSNEQFF.

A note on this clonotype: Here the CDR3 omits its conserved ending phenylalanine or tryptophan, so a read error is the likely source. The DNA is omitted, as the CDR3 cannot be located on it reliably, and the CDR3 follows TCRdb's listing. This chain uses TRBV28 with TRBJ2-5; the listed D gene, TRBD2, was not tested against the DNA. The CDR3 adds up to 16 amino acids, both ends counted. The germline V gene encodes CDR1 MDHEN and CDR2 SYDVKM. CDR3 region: CASIGRARRPGYTFGS.

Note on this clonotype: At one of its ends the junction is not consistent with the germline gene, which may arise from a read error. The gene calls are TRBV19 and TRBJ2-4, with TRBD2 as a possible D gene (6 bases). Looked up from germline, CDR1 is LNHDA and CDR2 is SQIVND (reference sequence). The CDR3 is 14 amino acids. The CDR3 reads CASSFRDSIKMVFF. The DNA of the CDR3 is TGTGCCAGTAGTTTCCGGGACTCGATCAAGATGGTGTTCTTC.

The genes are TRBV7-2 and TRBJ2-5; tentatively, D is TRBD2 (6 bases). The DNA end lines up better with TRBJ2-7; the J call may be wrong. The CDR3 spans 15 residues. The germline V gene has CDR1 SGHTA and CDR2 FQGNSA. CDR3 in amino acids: CASSSDGAGSYEQYF. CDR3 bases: TGTGCCAGCAGCTCGGACGGGGCGGGATCCTACGAGCAGTACTTC.

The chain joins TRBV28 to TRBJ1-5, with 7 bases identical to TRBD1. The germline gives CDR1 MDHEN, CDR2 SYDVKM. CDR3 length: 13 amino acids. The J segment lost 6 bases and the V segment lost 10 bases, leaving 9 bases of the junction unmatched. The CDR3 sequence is CATLTGPSQPQHF. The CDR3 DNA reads TGTGCCACCCTGACAGGGCCAAGTCAGCCCCAGCATTTT.

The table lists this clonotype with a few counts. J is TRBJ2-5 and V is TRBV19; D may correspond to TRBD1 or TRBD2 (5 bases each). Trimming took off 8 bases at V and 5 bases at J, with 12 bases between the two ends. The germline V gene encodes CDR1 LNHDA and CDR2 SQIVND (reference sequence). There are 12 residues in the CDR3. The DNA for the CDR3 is TGTGCCAGTGGGACGCAAAGGGAGACCCAGTACTTC. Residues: CASGTQRETQYF.

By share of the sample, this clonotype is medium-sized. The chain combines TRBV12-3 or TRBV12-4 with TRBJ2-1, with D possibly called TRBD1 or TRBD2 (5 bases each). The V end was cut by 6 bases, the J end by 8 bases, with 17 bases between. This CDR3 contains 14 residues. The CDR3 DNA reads TGTGCCAGCAGATCTCCGGGGCCGAGGGATGAGCAGTTCTTC. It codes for CASRSPGPRDEQFF.

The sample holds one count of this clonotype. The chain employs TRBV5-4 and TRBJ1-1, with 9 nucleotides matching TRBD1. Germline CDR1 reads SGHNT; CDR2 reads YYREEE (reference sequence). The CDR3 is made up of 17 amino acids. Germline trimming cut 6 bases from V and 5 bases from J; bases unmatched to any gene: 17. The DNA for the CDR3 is TGTGCCAGCAACCCCTCATACATGGGACAGGGTTGGACTGAAGCTTTCTTT. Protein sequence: CASNPSYMGQGWTEAFF.

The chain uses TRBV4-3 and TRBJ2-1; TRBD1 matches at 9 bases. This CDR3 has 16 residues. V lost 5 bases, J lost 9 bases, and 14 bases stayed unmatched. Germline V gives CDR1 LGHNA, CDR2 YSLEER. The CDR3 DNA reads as TGCGCCAGCAGCTTGCGCCGGGACAGGGAGAGGGGTGAGCAGTTCTTC. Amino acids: CASSLRRDRERGEQFF.

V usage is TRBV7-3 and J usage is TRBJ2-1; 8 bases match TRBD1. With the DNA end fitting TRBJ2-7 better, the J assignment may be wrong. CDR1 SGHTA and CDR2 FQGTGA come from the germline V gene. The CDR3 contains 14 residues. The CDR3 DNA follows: TGTGCCAGCAGCTTGTCAGGGGGCTTCGACGAGCAGTACTTC. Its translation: CASSLSGGFDEQYF.

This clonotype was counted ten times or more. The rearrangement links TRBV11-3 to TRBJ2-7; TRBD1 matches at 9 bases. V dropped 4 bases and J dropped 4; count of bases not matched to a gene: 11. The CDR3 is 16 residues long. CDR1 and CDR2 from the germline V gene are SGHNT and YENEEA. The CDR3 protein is CASSWGPPGQGYEQYF. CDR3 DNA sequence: TGTGCCAGCAGCTGGGGGCCCCCGGGACAGGGTTACGAGCAGTACTTC.

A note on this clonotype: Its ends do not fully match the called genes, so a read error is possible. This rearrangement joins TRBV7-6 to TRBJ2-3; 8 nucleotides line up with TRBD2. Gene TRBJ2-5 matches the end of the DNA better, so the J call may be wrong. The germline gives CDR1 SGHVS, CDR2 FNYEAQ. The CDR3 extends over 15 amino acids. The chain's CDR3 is CASSPAGASRETQYF. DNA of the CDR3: TGTGCTAGCAGCCCAGCGGGGGCTAGCAGGGAGACCCAGTACTTC.

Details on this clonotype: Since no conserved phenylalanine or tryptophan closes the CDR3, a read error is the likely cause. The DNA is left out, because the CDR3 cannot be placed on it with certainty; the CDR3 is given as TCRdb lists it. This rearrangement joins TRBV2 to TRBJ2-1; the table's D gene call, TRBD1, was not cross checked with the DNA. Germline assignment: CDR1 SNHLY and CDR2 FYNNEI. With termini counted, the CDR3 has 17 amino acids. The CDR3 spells CASSTQGTGAYGYTFGS.

CDR3 DNA sequence: TGTGCCAGCAGTTTGGGGCGGGGGGGCCAAGACAATGAGCAGTTCTTC. Translation gives CASSLGRGGQDNEQFF. The chain links TRBV12-3 or TRBV12-4 to TRBJ2-5; 9 nucleotides agree with TRBD2. The J call may be incorrect, as the DNA end agrees better with TRBJ2-1. The CDR3 is made up of 16 amino acids.

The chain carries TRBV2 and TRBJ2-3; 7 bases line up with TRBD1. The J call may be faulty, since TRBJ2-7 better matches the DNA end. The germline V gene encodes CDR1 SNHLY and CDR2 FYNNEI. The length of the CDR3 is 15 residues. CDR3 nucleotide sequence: TGTGCCAGCAGGATCCCAGGACAGGTGAACTACGAGCAGTACTTC. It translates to CASRIPGQVNYEQYF.

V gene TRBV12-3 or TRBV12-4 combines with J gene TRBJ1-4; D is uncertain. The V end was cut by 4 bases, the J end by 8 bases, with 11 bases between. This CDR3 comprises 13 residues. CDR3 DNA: TGTGCCAGCAGTTGGAGGGAGAGGGAAAAACTGTTTTTT. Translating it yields CASSWREREKLFF.

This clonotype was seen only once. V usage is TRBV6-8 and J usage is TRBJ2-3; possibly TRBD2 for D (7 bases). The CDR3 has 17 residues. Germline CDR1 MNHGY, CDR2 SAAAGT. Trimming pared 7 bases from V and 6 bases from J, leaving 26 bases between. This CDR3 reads CASIQRGGVGLADTQYF. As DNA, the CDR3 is TGTGCCAGCATTCAAAGGGGGGGAGTCGGTCTTGCGGATACGCAGTATTTT.

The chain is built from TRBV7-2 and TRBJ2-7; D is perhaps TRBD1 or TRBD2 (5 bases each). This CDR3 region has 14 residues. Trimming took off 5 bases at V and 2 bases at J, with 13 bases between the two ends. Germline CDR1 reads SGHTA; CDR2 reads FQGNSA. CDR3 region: CASSVRDGAYEQYF. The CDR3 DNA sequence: TGTGCCAGCAGCGTCCGGGACGGTGCCTACGAGCAGTACTTC.

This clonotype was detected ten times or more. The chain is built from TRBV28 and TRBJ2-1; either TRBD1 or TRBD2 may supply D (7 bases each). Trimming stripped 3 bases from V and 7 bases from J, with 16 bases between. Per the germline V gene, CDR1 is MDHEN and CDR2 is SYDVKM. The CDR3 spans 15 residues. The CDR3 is CASSFWSGGGNEQFF. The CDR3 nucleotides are TGTGCCAGCAGTTTTTGGTCAGGGGGGGGGAATGAGCAGTTCTTC.